The 5 T cell receptor beta chains given below trace back to one sample, sequenced in a study of blood T cells in healthy people across ages. PCR was performed a second time for about 7 to 12 cycles using a sample-barcoded 5' primer and a J-beta primer mix. Each CDR3 protein is one row after TCRdb ran MiXCR on the 5' RACE reads. The sample lists under 2,000,000 distinct CDR3 sequences; around 48% were seen once. The sample was blood. Receptor source: a woman aged 40 to 50 in good health.

The rearrangement links TRBV5-5 to TRBJ1-4; 9 nucleotides agree with TRBD1. The J segment lost 7 bases and the V segment lost 4 bases, leaving 5 bases of the junction unmatched. This CDR3 has 14 residues. Germline V gene lookup returns CDR1 SGHKS and CDR2 YYEKEE (reference sequence). CDR3 protein: CASSIDRGAEKLFF. CDR3 nucleotide sequence: TGTGCCAGCAGCATTGACAGGGGGGCTGAAAAACTGTTTTTT.

The chain couples TRBV5-5 to TRBJ2-2, with D unresolved. Trimming took 0 bases from V and 1 from J, leaving 4 bases between them. This CDR3 spans 14 amino acids. CDR1 and CDR2 (germline): SGHKS, YYEKEE (reference sequence). CDR3 sequence (DNA): TGTGCCAGCAGCTTGGAACTGAACACCGGGGAGCTGTTTTTT. Translating gives CASSLELNTGELFF.

The rearrangement links TRBV6-6 to TRBJ2-4; D perhaps matches TRBD1 (6 bases). Germline assignment: CDR1 MNHNY and CDR2 SVGAGI (reference sequence). The CDR3 spans 15 residues. V dropped 5 bases and J dropped 4 bases, with 15 bases sitting between them. CDR3 protein: CASSLQQGIKNIQYF. Here the CDR3 DNA reads TGTGCCAGCAGTCTCCAGCAGGGGATAAAAAACATTCAGTACTTC.

The chain couples TRBV28 to TRBJ1-2, with a weak D call TRBD1 (6 bases). This CDR3 has 14 residues. The V gene lost 5 bases and the J gene lost 6 bases, with 16 bases spanning the gap. CDR1 and CDR2 from the germline V gene are MDHEN and SYDVKM. The CDR3 coding sequence is TGTGCCAGCAGTACTATGACAGGATGGGATGGCTACACCTTC. It translates to CASSTMTGWDGYTF.

This clonotype was seen repeatedly, ten times or more. The J gene is TRBJ1-6, the V gene TRBV5-6; D not certain. V was pared by 2 bases and J by 4 bases, with 10 bases between. CDR1 SGHDT and CDR2 YYEEEE come from the germline V gene. The length of the CDR3 is 15 residues. CDR3 sequence reads: CASSFSGGYNSPLHF. The CDR3 DNA follows: TGTGCCAGCAGCTTTTCAGGCGGGTATAATTCACCCCTCCACTTT.